This T cell receptor (beta chain) was captured in a study of cytomegalovirus exposure and HLA in healthy donors. In regard to this clone: The same CDR3 is also encoded by other DNA sequences in this sample.

The germline V gene encodes CDR1 MNHNS and CDR2 SASEGT. The CDR3 has 11 amino acids. V dropped 11 bases and J dropped 7 bases, with 14 bases sitting between them. The PCR contained 60 Vbeta and 13 Jbeta primers. Assay: immunoSEQ multiplex PCR; the TCRdb copy retains only in-frame clones and omits some. This sample contains 25,000 to 40,000 clones. The sequenced material came from PBMCs. The chain is built from TRBV6-1 and TRBJ1-2, with D perhaps matching TRBD1 (5 bases). This sequence was found in a woman aged 35 to 49 in good health and CMV-seropositive. This CDR3 is CAPKRGAGYTF. CDR3 sequence (DNA): TGTGCCCCAAAAAGGGGCGCTGGCTACACCTTC.